The clone carrying this TCR beta chain occurred many times. Its antigen remains unknown. Libraries for TCRalpha and TCRbeta carried sample barcodes and unique molecular identifiers via 5'RACE. TCRdb processed the 5' RACE reads anew with MiXCR; each CDR3 protein has one entry. The table lists hundreds of thousands of distinct CDR3 sequences, roughly a quarter of them singletons. The sample comes from a study of T-cell memory formation after mild COVID-19. Study-level results: The authors left the SARS-CoV-2 specificity of second-wave clones peaking on day 37 unconfirmed. That cross-reactive memory joined was suggested by some responding clones appearing in pre-infection memory.

This CDR3 has 12 amino acids. V lost 4 bases and J 3 bases, leaving 8 bases between the germline ends. Germline loops: CDR1 SGHRS, CDR2 YFSETQ. This chain links TRBV5-1 with TRBJ2-7; D is uncertain. This receptor was obtained from an adult woman who had mild COVID-19 (a few samples of this study predate the infection). Cell type and time point are not known. Sequenced input: PBMCs or a T cell subset sorted from them (not recorded which). CDR3 coding DNA: TGCGCCAGCAGCGGTACGAACTACGAGCAGTACTTC. It encodes CASSGTNYEQYF.